This TCR beta chain was retrieved from a study of cytotoxic CD8 clonotypes in ibrutinib-treated CLL. General study points: Upon ibrutinib response clonality rose, and upon progression it fell back toward baseline.

Frozen-stored PBMCs produced 1.5 to 2.5 micrograms of genomic DNA for TCR beta libraries. Researchers set a sequencing depth target of 1 in 200,000 to 1 in 1 million T cells. Profiling relied on immunoSEQ multiplex PCR, and the TCRdb table lists in-frame clones only, not all of them. The data contain 250,000 to 350,000 clones, approximately 76% of them singletons. In regard to this clone: The antigen remains unidentified.

CDR1 is MDHEN and CDR2 is SYDVKM in the germline V gene. Trimming removed 3 bases at V and 0 bases at J, with 6 bases between. The CDR3 is 13 amino acids. The chain couples TRBV28 to TRBJ2-7; no clear D. Sequencing used PBMCs, obtained at disease progression, from a patient treated with ibrutinib. This sequence was found in a human donor with chronic lymphocytic leukemia. The CDR3 sequence is CASSLASSYEQYF. Here the CDR3 DNA reads TGTGCCAGCAGTTTGGCTAGCTCCTACGAGCAGTACTTC.